The T cell receptor (beta chain) under discussion was sequenced for a study of identical twins. V was clipped by 4 bases and J by 7 bases, with 14 bases between them. CDR3 length equals 14 residues. Looked up from germline, CDR1 is MNHEY and CDR2 is SMNVEV (reference sequence). TCRdb re-derived calls from the 5' RACE reads in MiXCR, one entry per CDR3 protein. The table records 1.5 million to 2 million distinct CDR3 sequences, about 30% of them present only once. Healthy Caucasian individuals made up all the donors. Overall study results and limits: The analysis was cross-sectional rather than longitudinal within donors.

This clonotype was observed many times. Its antigen remains unknown. The V call is TRBV27, the J call TRBJ2-1, with D maybe TRBD2 (5 bases). This receptor was identified in a newborn girl in good health. Material for sequencing was cord blood. The CDR3 DNA reads TGTGCCAGCAGTTGGCCGGGCTCGGGGAATGAGCAGTTCTTC. This gives the protein CASSWPGSGNEQFF.